These 7 T cell receptor beta chains originate from one sample sequenced in a study of OX40 agonist ivuxolimab in advanced cancers. The repertoire was sequenced with immunoSEQ multiplex PCR; TCRdb's copy has only in-frame clones and lacks some. The sample holds more than 20,000 clones, roughly 82% seen once. The sample was CD4+ or CD8+ T cells sorted from blood, taken in a trial of the OX40 agonist ivuxolimab. All receptors come from an adult with an advanced solid tumor such as melanoma, head and neck, liver or kidney cancer.

The chain recombines TRBV28 with TRBJ2-5, with D tentatively TRBD2 (5 bases). The CDR3 runs to 15 residues. The germline V gene has CDR1 MDHEN and CDR2 SYDVKM. V lost 2 bases and J lost 1, with 11 bases in between. The CDR3 here is CASSLTRTGQETQYF. The CDR3 DNA is TGTGCCAGCAGTTTAACTAGGACGGGCCAAGAGACCCAGTACTTC. The complete variable domain, with remaining parts taken from reference TRBV28 and TRBJ2-5, reads DVKVTQSSRYLVKRTGEKVFLECVQDMDHENMFWYRQDPGLGLRLIYFSYDVKMKEKGDIPEGYSVSREKKERFSLILESASTNQTSMYLCASSLTRTGQETQYFGPGTRLLVL.

The CDR3 nucleotides are TGTGCCAGTAGCGACTGGGGAGAAGAGCAGTACTTC. Protein sequence: CASSDWGEEQYF. The chain links TRBV19 to TRBJ2-5, with D possibly being TRBD2 (5 bases). The CDR3 contains 12 residues. Germline CDR1 and CDR2: LNHDA and SQIVND (reference sequence). Between the trimmed V and J ends, which lost 6 bases and 11 bases, there was a span of 16 bases.

This clone was counted between two and nine times. The chain joins TRBV6-5 to TRBJ1-2, with D unresolved. The germline CDR1 and CDR2 sequences are MNHEY and SVGAGI. The CDR3 spans 13 residues. The V gene lost 6 bases and the J gene lost 2 bases, with 10 bases spanning the gap. The CDR3 sequence: CASSQHPNYGYTF. In DNA form, the CDR3 reads TGTGCCAGCAGCCAACACCCAAACTATGGCTACACCTTC.

This chain links TRBV5-8 with TRBJ2-3; no clear D gene. V gave up 0 bases and J gave up 6 bases, with 5 bases separating them. Germline loops: CDR1 SGHTS, CDR2 YDEGEE. The CDR3 loop spans 12 amino acids. CDR3 amino acids: CASSLDPDTQYF. The CDR3 DNA reads TGTGCCAGCAGCTTGGACCCCGATACGCAGTATTTT.

This rearrangement joins TRBV10-1 to TRBJ1-5, with D possibly TRBD1 on 5 matching bases. Germline V gene data show CDR1 as WNHNN and CDR2 as SYGVQD (reference sequence). This CDR3 comprises 14 residues. The ends were cut back, 2 bases at V and 6 bases at J, with 11 bases in the middle. The CDR3 DNA is TGCGCCAGCAGTGAGACGAGGGGTAGTCAGCCCCAGCATTTT. Protein: CASSETRGSQPQHF.

CDR3 amino acids: CASSLRKGYNEQFF. For the CDR3, the DNA is TGTGCCAGCAGCTTACGTAAAGGGTACAATGAGCAGTTCTTC. The chain has TRBV7-6 and TRBJ2-1, with D hard to call. V gave up 2 bases and J gave up 4 bases, with 9 bases separating them. The CDR3 is 14 amino acids. Germline-derived CDR1 and CDR2 are SGHVS and FNYEAQ.

The chain combines TRBV9 with TRBJ2-7; TRBD2 agrees at 12 bases. Trimming cost V 0 bases and J 5 bases; bases outside gene matches: 0. The CDR3 is 14 residues long. The V gene's germline CDR1 is SGDLS and CDR2 YYNGEE. The DNA for the CDR3 is TGTGCCAGCAGCGTAGGACTAGCGGGAGACGAGCAGTACTTC. It yields the protein CASSVGLAGDEQYF.